The source of this T cell receptor beta chain is a study of blood T cell repertoires in COVID-19. Per germline, CDR1 DFQATT and CDR2 SNEGSKA (reference sequence). The CDR3 runs to 13 residues. Trimming pared 3 bases from V and 5 bases from J, leaving 13 bases between. Only in-frame clones appear in the TCRdb table, and some are missing; sequencing was by immunoSEQ multiplex PCR. The sample lists about 12,000 clones, over 75% occurring once. The sample consisted of peripheral blood. The chain joins TRBV20-1 to TRBJ1-2, with D possibly TRBD1 on 5 matching bases. The sequence was collected from a man older than 75 with acute or convalescent COVID-19. Written as DNA, the CDR3 is TGCAGTGCTAGTCCGACAGATTTTTATGGCTACACCTTC. Its protein is CSASPTDFYGYTF.